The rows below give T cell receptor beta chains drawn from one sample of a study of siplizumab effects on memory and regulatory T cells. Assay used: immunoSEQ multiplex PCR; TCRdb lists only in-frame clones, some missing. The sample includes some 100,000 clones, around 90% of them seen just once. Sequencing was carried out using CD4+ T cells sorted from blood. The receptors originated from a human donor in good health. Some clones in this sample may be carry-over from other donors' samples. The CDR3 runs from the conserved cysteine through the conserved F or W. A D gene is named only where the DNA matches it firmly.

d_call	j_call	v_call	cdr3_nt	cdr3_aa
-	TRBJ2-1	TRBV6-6	TGTGCCAGCAGTTACACCCGGGGAGCCACCTGGAATGAGCAGTTCTTC	CASSYTRGATWNEQFF
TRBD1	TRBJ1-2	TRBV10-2	TGCGCCAGCAGGTCCCGGGACAGGGTCGATGGCTACACCTTC	CASRSRDRVDGYTF
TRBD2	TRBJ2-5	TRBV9	TGTGCCAGCAGCTTTGGACTAGCCGAAGAGACCCAGTACTTC	CASSFGLAEETQYF
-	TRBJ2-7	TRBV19	TGTGCCAGTAGTACCCCAGGGTTATCTAGCGAGCAGTACTTC	CASSTPGLSSEQYF
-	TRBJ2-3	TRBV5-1	TGCGCCAGCAGCTTGGAGGCTATGGGGGATACGCAGTATTTT	CASSLEAMGDTQYF
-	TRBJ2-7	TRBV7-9	TGTGCCAGCAGCTTAGGACAGCCGAACTACGAGCAGTACTTC	CASSLGQPNYEQYF
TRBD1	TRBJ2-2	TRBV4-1	TGCGCCAGCAGCCCCCAACCCCCGGGACAGCACACCGGGGAGCTGTTTTTT	CASSPQPPGQHTGELFF
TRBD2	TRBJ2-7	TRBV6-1	TGTGCCAGCAGTGAATCACCGACTAGCGGGAGCCCCTACGAGCAGTACTTC	CASSESPTSGSPYEQYF
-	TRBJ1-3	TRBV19	TGTGCCAGTAGTATTCGCGGCAGGAGCTCTGGAAACACCATATATTTT	CASSIRGRSSGNTIYF
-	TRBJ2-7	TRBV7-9	TGTGCCAGCAGCCGGAAGACCTACGAGCAGTACTTC	CASSRKTYEQYF
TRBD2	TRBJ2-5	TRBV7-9	TGTGCCAGCAGCCGACTAGCGGGAGGCAGGGAGACCCAGTACTTC	CASSRLAGGRETQYF
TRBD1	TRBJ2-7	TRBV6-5	TGTGCCAGCAGTGGACAGGGAGGAGAGCAGTACTTC	CASSGQGGEQYF
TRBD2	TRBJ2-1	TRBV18	TGTGCCAGCTCACCCGAACTAGCGGGAGGGAACAATGAGCAGTTCTTC	CASSPELAGGNNEQFF